The 24 T cell receptor beta chains reported below all come from one sample, sequenced in a study of Tregs in tolerant kidney transplant recipients. Data came from immunoSEQ multiplex PCR; TCRdb stores just in-frame clones and leaves some out. The sample's table shows 9,000 to 13,000 clones. Mixed chimerism was transient after nonmyeloablative marrow transplants from related graft donors. The input for sequencing was CD8+ T cells from blood (PBMCs), taken 24 months after the transplant. These receptors all stem from a human patient who received a combined kidney and bone marrow transplant. Some T cells may have originated in the graft donor.

About this clone itself: The CDR3 end is not reached by the read, which stops 3 residues before it; the germline J gene fills it in. The chain uses TRBV6-4 and TRBJ2-1; 7 bases align to TRBD2. The junction had 4 bases not matched to a gene; V was cut back by 2 bases and J by 6 bases. Germline V gene data show CDR1 as MRHNA and CDR2 as SNTAGT. The CDR3 extends over 14 amino acids. The CDR3 sequence: CASSDPSGSNEQFF. CDR3 DNA (partial): TGTGCCAGCAGTGACCCTAGCGGCTCCAATGAG.

As for this clone: Coverage ceases 3 residues before the CDR3 finishes, and the germline J gene fills in the end. The chain couples TRBV20-1 to TRBJ2-5, with 16 bases aligning to TRBD2. With 5 bases clipped from V and 4 bases from J, the junction kept 7 bases outside the gene matches. Germline-derived CDR1 and CDR2 are DFQATT and SNEGSKA (reference sequence). The CDR3 sequence is 16 residues long. CDR3 bases read: TGCAGTGCTCCGGGGACTAGCGGGAGGGCCGTAGAGACC. Its protein product is CSAPGTSGRAVET. The full CDR3 protein reads CSAPGTSGRAVETQYF.

The CDR3 bases that were read are TGTGCCAGCAGCTTAGTGACAGGGCAAGAGACC. Translating gives CASSLVTGQET. The CDR3 in full is CASSLVTGQETQYF. V is TRBV7-9 and J is TRBJ2-5; TRBD1 aligns across 7 bases. The read comes to an end 3 residues before the CDR3 does, leaving the germline J gene to fill in the end. The CDR3 length is 14 residues. CDR1 SEHNR and CDR2 FQNEAQ come from the germline V gene (reference sequence). Germline trimming cut 1 base from V and 2 bases from J; bases unmatched to any gene: 1. The full variable domain, completed using reference TRBV7-9 and TRBJ2-5, is DTGVSQNPRHKITKRGQNVTFRCDPISEHNRLYWYRQTLGQGPEFLTYFQNEAQLEKSRLLSDRFSAERPKGSFSTLEIQRTEQGDSAMYLCASSLVTGQETQYFGPGTRLLVL.

On this clone itself: Read data end 3 residues before the CDR3 end; the end is taken from the germline J gene. V gene TRBV29-1 combines with J gene TRBJ2-2; 11 bases match TRBD1. The CDR3 spans 12 residues. The V gene end was trimmed by 6 bases and the J gene end by 7 bases; junction bases not matched to a gene: 1. Germline-derived CDR1 and CDR2 are SQVTM and ANQGSEA. CDR3 DNA, as far as it was read: TGCAGCGTGGGACAGGGGGGCGGGGAG. Translating gives CSVGQGGGE. The entire CDR3 protein is CSVGQGGGELFF.

With regard to this clone: The read comes to an end 3 residues before the CDR3 does, leaving the germline J gene to fill in the end. V gene TRBV5-4 combines with J gene TRBJ2-5; 7 nucleotides match TRBD2. The CDR3 extends over 15 amino acids. Germline CDR1 is SGHNT and CDR2 is YYREEE (reference sequence). V lost 4 bases and J lost 2; bases outside the gene matches: 8. This CDR3 is CASSPTTSVQETQYF. CDR3 bases read: TGTGCCAGCAGCCCCACTACTAGCGTTCAAGAGACC.

Of note for this clone: Read coverage stops 3 residues before the CDR3 terminus; the germline J gene supplies the remainder. The chain links TRBV13 to TRBJ2-1; 11 nucleotides line up with TRBD2. The V and J ends lost 4 bases and 4 bases, in that order; junction bases with no gene match: 6. There are 16 residues in the CDR3. The germline CDR1 and CDR2 sequences are PRHDT and FYEKMQ (reference sequence). The chain's CDR3 is CASSSRLAGSYNEQFF. Incomplete CDR3 DNA: TGTGCCAGCAGCTCCAGACTAGCGGGATCGTACAATGAG.

The CDR3 bases that were read are TGCAGTGCTAGTAGCGGGAGTGTGTACGAG. Its translation: CSASSGSVYE. The full CDR3 is CSASSGSVYEQYF. The chain employs TRBV20-1 and TRBJ2-7, with 9 nucleotides matching TRBD2. The CDR3 extends 3 residues past the end of the read, so its final part is completed from the germline J gene. Germline CDR1 is DFQATT and CDR2 is SNEGSKA (reference sequence). The CDR3 runs 13 residues. J gave up 4 bases and V 3 bases, and 4 bases lay outside the gene matches.

About this clone itself: The read halts 3 residues ahead of the CDR3 end, with the missing end drawn from the germline J gene. The chain is built from TRBV6-1 and TRBJ1-1; 8 bases fit TRBD1. With 4 bases clipped from V and 4 bases from J, the junction kept 5 bases outside the gene matches. The CDR3 loop spans 14 amino acids. Germline V gene lookup returns CDR1 MNHNS and CDR2 SASEGT. CDR3 region: CASSVQGAGTEAFF. The sequenced CDR3 bases are TGTGCCAGCAGTGTCCAGGGGGCCGGCACTGAA.

As for this clone: The read ends 3 residues early relative to the CDR3; the germline J gene fills the gap. The chain recombines TRBV19 with TRBJ2-2, with TRBD1 identical over 7 bases. The CDR3 has 14 amino acids. J was trimmed by 4 bases and V by 4 bases; bases with no gene match: 3. Germline V gene lookup returns CDR1 LNHDA and CDR2 SQIVND (reference sequence). The sequenced part of the CDR3 DNA is TGTGCCAGTAGTAGGGACAGTATCACCGGGGAG. Residues: CASSRDSITGE. The complete CDR3 protein is CASSRDSITGELFF. Full variable domain (rest looked up from reference TRBV19 and TRBJ2-2): DGGITQSPKYLFRKEGQNVTLSCEQNLNHDAMYWYRQDPGQGLRLIYYSQIVNDFQKGDIAEGYSVSREKKESFPLTVTSAQKNPTAFYLCASSRDSITGELFFGEGSRLTVL.

Note on this clone: The missing CDR3 end, 3 residues past where the read stops, is filled in from the germline J gene. This chain uses TRBV19 with TRBJ2-5, with a tentative D call TRBD2 (5 bases). Germline V CDR1 and CDR2: LNHDA, SQIVND (reference sequence). V was shortened by 1 base and J by 1 base, with 16 bases between the two germline ends. This CDR3 has 17 amino acids. The CDR3 bases that were read are TGTGCCAGTAGTATAGCGCCCAGCGGAGGAACCCAAGAGACC. Its translation: CASSIAPSGGTQET. Given in full, the CDR3 is CASSIAPSGGTQETQYF.

In regard to this clone: Sequencing ends 3 residues short of the CDR3 end; the germline J gene provides the rest. The chain carries TRBV4-2 and TRBJ2-7, with 7 bases that match TRBD2. Germline CDR1 and CDR2: LGHNA and YNFKEQ. Losses at the gene ends were 0 bases for V and 3 bases for J; bases not matched to a gene: 5. CDR3 length equals 15 residues. The CDR3 sequence: CASSQEISGGYEQYF. The covered CDR3 bases are TGTGCCAGCAGCCAAGAAATATCGGGGGGCTACGAG.

As to this clone: The observed sequence ends 3 residues before the CDR3 terminus, with the missing tail filled in from the germline J gene. This sequence joins TRBV5-6 and TRBJ2-7; 10 bases match TRBD2. The CDR3 is made up of 13 amino acids. Germline trimming cut 4 bases from V and 6 bases from J; bases unmatched to any gene: 4. The germline V gene has CDR1 SGHDT and CDR2 YYEEEE. The CDR3 loop reads CASSDGLAAEQYF. The CDR3 bases that were read are TGTGCCAGCAGCGACGGACTAGCGGCCGAG. The complete variable domain, with remaining parts taken from reference TRBV5-6 and TRBJ2-7, reads DAGVTQSPTHLIKTRGQQVTLRCSPKSGHDTVSWYQQALGQGPQFIFQYYEEEERQRGNFPDRFSGHQFPNYSSELNVNALLLGDSALYLCASSDGLAAEQYFGPGTRLTVT.

A remark on this clone: The read stops 3 residues short of the end of the CDR3; the missing end is completed from the germline J gene. The chain employs TRBV7-9 and TRBJ1-5; TRBD1 agrees at 9 bases. V was clipped by 10 bases and J by 5 bases; unmatched bases: 9. Germline V lookup: CDR1 SEHNR, CDR2 FQNEAQ (reference sequence). There are 14 residues in the CDR3. CDR3 bases read: TGTGCCACCCAGCCGGGACAGGGAGATCAGCCC. Translating it yields CATQPGQGDQP. The entire CDR3 protein reads CATQPGQGDQPQHF.

The part of the CDR3 DNA that was read is TGTGCCAGCAGCTTGACTAGCGGGGGACTCCAAGAGACC. Encoded protein: CASSLTSGGLQET. The whole CDR3 protein reads CASSLTSGGLQETQYF. The chain links TRBV7-3 to TRBJ2-5; 12 bases match TRBD2. Read coverage stops 3 residues before the CDR3 terminus; the germline J gene supplies the remainder. CDR1 is SGHTA and CDR2 is FQGTGA in the germline V gene. The CDR3 has 16 amino acids. Trimming at V came to 3 bases and at J to 1 base, leaving 3 bases not matched to a gene.

Worth noting for this clone: The read ends 3 residues before the CDR3 terminus; that terminus is restored from the germline J gene. The chain combines TRBV20-1 with TRBJ2-7; 9 nucleotides match TRBD1. Trimming removed 4 bases from V and 3 bases from J; junction bases left unmatched: 7. The CDR3 has 14 residues. Germline V CDR1 and CDR2: DFQATT, SNEGSKA (reference sequence). The CDR3 is CSAKDRDRVYEQYF. Partial CDR3 DNA: TGCAGTGCTAAAGACCGGGACAGGGTCTACGAG.

A word on this clone: The CDR3 end lies 3 residues beyond the end of the read and is filled in from the germline J gene. The chain links TRBV28 to TRBJ1-1, with TRBD1 as a possible D gene (6 bases). Trimming left V 2 bases short and J 1 base short, with 8 bases between. The CDR3 is made up of 14 amino acids. From germline, CDR1 is MDHEN and CDR2 SYDVKM. The DNA read from the CDR3 is TGTGCCAGCAGTTTAGCAGGGGAGAACACTGAA. It specifies CASSLAGENTE. The whole CDR3 region reads CASSLAGENTEAFF.

As for this clone: Read coverage stops 3 residues before the CDR3 terminus; the germline J gene supplies the remainder. The V and J genes are TRBV20-1 and TRBJ2-7; D is possibly TRBD2 (5 bases). V lost 2 bases and J lost 6, with 14 bases in between. CDR3 length: 13 residues. CDR1 is DFQATT and CDR2 is SNEGSKA in the germline V gene (reference sequence). The CDR3 region is CSARLAPGVEQYF. The CDR3 DNA, read in part, is TGCAGTGCTAGATTGGCCCCCGGGGTCGAG.

Turning to this clone: With the read ending 3 residues before the CDR3 end, the germline J gene is used to fill in that end. V is TRBV6-4 and J is TRBJ2-1; tentative D call: TRBD2 (6 bases). This CDR3 has 15 amino acids. The germline V gene encodes CDR1 MRHNA and CDR2 SNTAGT. V gave up 0 bases and J gave up 6 bases, with 12 bases separating them. The CDR3 sequence is CASSDSGGRGNEQFF. CDR3 DNA, as far as it was read: TGTGCCAGCAGTGACTCGGGAGGCCGGGGCAATGAG.

Comments on this clone: The CDR3 goes on 3 residues after the read ends, and that part is filled in from the germline J gene. J is TRBJ2-1 and V is TRBV10-2; a weak D match, TRBD2 (5 bases). Germline V gene sequence: CDR1 WSHSY, CDR2 SAAADI. This CDR3 comprises 15 residues. Deletions cut 2 bases from V and 1 base from J, with 9 bases between. Incomplete CDR3 DNA: TGCGCCAGCAGTGAGGGGCTAGCATCCTACAATGAG. Amino acids: CASSEGLASYNE. The complete CDR3 reads CASSEGLASYNEQFF.

Here the CDR3 reads CASSTQGVWYGYTF. The covered CDR3 bases are TGTGCCAGCAGCACACAGGGGGTCTGGTATGGC. The genes are TRBV5-6 and TRBJ1-2, with 8 nucleotides matching TRBD1. The read is 3 residues too short to cover the CDR3 end, so that end is filled in from the germline J gene. Germline-derived CDR1 and CDR2 are SGHDT and YYEEEE. V lost 4 bases and J lost 5; bases outside the gene matches: 7. This CDR3 comprises 14 residues.

Concerning this clone itself: The read finishes 3 residues shy of the CDR3 end, and the germline J gene is used to complete it. The chain carries TRBV10-1 and TRBJ2-2, with 7 bases fitting TRBD2. This CDR3 spans 15 amino acids. V shed 3 bases and J 5 bases; nucleotides not matched to a gene: 6. Germline-derived CDR1 and CDR2 are WNHNN and SYGVQD (reference sequence). CDR3 in amino acids: CASSDERDGTGELFF. Partial CDR3 DNA: TGCGCCAGCAGTGATGAGCGGGACGGGACCGGGGAG.

On this clone: Sequencing ends 3 residues short of the CDR3 end; the germline J gene provides the rest. The V call is TRBV2, the J call TRBJ2-3, with TRBD2 matching over 11 bases. Germline CDR1 SNHLY, CDR2 FYNNEI. The CDR3 is 17 amino acids. The V gene end was trimmed by 7 bases and the J gene end by 2 bases; junction bases not matched to a gene: 11. The CDR3 spells CASTMDPGLADTDTQYF. The sequenced CDR3 bases are TGTGCCAGCACTATGGACCCGGGACTAGCGGACACAGATACG.

CDR3 region: CASSSGTGEYGYTF. The CDR3 bases that were read are TGTGCCAGCAGCTCCGGGACAGGTGAATATGGC. The chain joins TRBV7-8 to TRBJ1-2, with 8 bases fitting TRBD1. The CDR3 end falls 3 residues outside the read, so it is completed with the germline J gene. The J segment lost 5 bases and the V segment lost 4 bases, leaving 6 bases of the junction unmatched. The CDR3 contains 14 residues. CDR1 and CDR2 (germline): SGHVS, FQNEAQ.

Worth noting for this clone: The missing CDR3 end, 3 residues past where the read stops, is filled in from the germline J gene. The chain couples TRBV7-6 to TRBJ2-7, with D possibly being TRBD1 or TRBD2 (6 bases each). Germline V CDR1 and CDR2: SGHVS, FNYEAQ. V was pared by 1 base and J by 6 bases, with 10 bases between. This CDR3 comprises 13 residues. Partial CDR3 DNA: TGTGCCAGCAGCTTAGTAGGGGGAGGCGAG. Translating gives CASSLVGGGE. The whole CDR3 protein is CASSLVGGGEQYF.